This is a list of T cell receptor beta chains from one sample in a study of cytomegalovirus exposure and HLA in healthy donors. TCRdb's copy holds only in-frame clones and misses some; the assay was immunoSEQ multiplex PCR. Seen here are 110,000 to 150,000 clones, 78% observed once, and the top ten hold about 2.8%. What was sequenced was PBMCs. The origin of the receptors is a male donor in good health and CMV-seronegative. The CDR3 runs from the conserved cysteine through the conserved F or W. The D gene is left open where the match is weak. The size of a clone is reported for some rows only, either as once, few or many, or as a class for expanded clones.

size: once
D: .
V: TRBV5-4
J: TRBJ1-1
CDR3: CASSPTGNTEAFF
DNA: TGTGCCAGCAGCCCCACAGGGAACACTGAAGCTTTCTTT

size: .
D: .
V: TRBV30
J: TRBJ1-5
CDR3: CAWNPWSGARPQHF
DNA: TGTGCCTGGAACCCCTGGTCAGGCGCGAGGCCCCAGCATTTT

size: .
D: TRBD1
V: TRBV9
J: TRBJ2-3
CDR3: CASSVVTGGLVADTQYF
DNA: TGTGCCAGCAGCGTTGTCACAGGGGGCCTGGTTGCAGATACGCAGTATTTT

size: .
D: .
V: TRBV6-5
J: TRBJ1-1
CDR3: CASSHIRGSTEAFF
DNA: TGTGCCAGCAGTCACATCAGGGGTAGCACTGAAGCTTTCTTT

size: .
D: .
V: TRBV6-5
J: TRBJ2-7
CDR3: CASSRGYEQYF
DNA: TGTGCCAGCAGCCGAGGCTACGAGCAGTACTTC

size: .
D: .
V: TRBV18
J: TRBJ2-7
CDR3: CASSEQRDSYEQYF
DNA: TGTGCCAGCTCAGAACAGAGGGACTCCTACGAGCAGTACTTC

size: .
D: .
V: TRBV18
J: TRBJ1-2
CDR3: CASSPGQDPRDGYTF
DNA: TGTGCCAGCTCACCGGGACAAGACCCTCGAGATGGCTACACCTTC

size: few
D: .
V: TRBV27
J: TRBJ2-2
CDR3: CASGFSLLGELFF
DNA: TGTGCCAGCGGATTTAGCCTCCTCGGGGAGCTGTTTTTT

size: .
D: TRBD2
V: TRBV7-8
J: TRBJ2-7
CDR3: CASSLYAGVEQYF
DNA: TGTGCCAGCAGCTTATACGCGGGGGTAGAGCAGTACTTC

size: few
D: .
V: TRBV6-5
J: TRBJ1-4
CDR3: CASSGDFATNEKLFF
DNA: TGTGCCAGCAGCGGGGACTTTGCAACTAATGAAAAACTGTTTTTT

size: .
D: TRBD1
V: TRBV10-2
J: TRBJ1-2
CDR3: CASRTGERLGYTF
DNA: TGCGCCAGCCGGACAGGGGAAAGGCTCGGCTACACCTTC

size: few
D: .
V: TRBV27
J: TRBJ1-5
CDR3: CASSSPGAGQPQHF
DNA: TGTGCCAGCAGTTCGCCAGGGGCAGGGCAGCCCCAGCATTTT

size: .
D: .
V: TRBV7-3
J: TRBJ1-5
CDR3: CASSLWRVCNQPQHF
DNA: TGTGCCAGCAGCTTATGGAGGGTGTGCAATCAGCCCCAGCATTTT

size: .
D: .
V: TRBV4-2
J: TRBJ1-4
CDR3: CASSQIIDTDGSEKLFF
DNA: TGTGCCAGCAGCCAAATTATTGACACCGACGGTAGTGAAAAACTGTTTTTT

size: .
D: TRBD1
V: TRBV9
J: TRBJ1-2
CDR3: CASSEGAGTNYGYTF
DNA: TGTGCCAGCAGCGAGGGGGCAGGGACTAACTATGGCTACACCTTC

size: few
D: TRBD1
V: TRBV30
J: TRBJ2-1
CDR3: CAWRQGTYNEQFF
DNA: TGTGCCTGGAGACAGGGGACCTACAATGAGCAGTTCTTC